The next 25 T cell receptor beta chains were all read from a single sample in a study of radiation and T cells in renal cell carcinoma. Noted time point: blood 2 weeks post-SBRT. Described treatment: 15 Gy SBRT to primary tumor, nephrectomy 4 weeks later. This table comes from immunoSEQ multiplex PCR, and its TCRdb copy is limited to in-frame clones, with some not included. The data hold about 150,000 clones, with roughly 90% observed a single time. Specimen: blood, collected from a patient whose treatment included radiotherapy and nephrectomy. The receptors come from a woman aged 50 to 60 with renal cell carcinoma.

V is TRBV4-2 and J is TRBJ2-1; TRBD2 is a possible D gene (6 bases). CDR1 is LGHNA and CDR2 is YNFKEQ in the germline V gene. CDR3 length equals 16 residues. The germline V and J ends were trimmed by 1 base and 0 bases, with 10 bases remaining between them. CDR3 in amino acids: CASSQGDGSSYNEQFF. DNA of the CDR3: TGTGCCAGCAGCCAAGGGGACGGGAGCTCCTACAATGAGCAGTTCTTC.

V usage is TRBV9 and J usage is TRBJ2-5; D may be TRBD1 or TRBD2 (6 bases each). Trimming stripped 1 base from V and 4 bases from J, with 8 bases between. Germline V gene sequence: CDR1 SGDLS, CDR2 YYNGEE. This CDR3 comprises 13 residues. CDR3 coding DNA: TGTGCCAGCAGCGTATCGGGGGCAGAGACCCAGTACTTC. It translates to CASSVSGAETQYF. Full variable domain (outside the CDR3, taken from reference TRBV9 and TRBJ2-5): DSGVTQTPKHLITATGQRVTLRCSPRSGDLSVYWYQQSLDQGLQFLIQYYNGEERAKGNILERFSAQQFPDLHSELNLSSLELGDSALYFCASSVSGAETQYFGPGTRLLVL.

This sequence joins TRBV7-9 and TRBJ1-4; TRBD1 aligns across 8 bases. The ends lost 5 bases at V and 7 bases at J; junction bases unmatched: 9. Germline lookup yields CDR1 SEHNR and CDR2 FQNEAQ (reference sequence). The CDR3 is 15 amino acids. CDR3 sequence: CASSRGQGLLEKLFF. CDR3 DNA: TGTGCCAGCAGCCGCGGACAGGGTTTACTTGAAAAACTGTTTTTT.

This chain joins TRBV19 and TRBJ2-5; D gene ambiguous. In germline, CDR1 is LNHDA, CDR2 SQIVND (reference sequence). CDR3 length equals 12 residues. V was clipped by 5 bases and J by 4 bases, with 8 bases between them. CDR3 amino acids: CASSPRGETQYF. CDR3 in DNA: TGTGCCAGTAGTCCCCGCGGAGAGACCCAGTACTTC.

J is TRBJ2-3 and V is TRBV6-1; maybe TRBD2 (5 bases). Trimming shortened V by 6 bases and J by 2 bases, and 15 bases separated the two germline ends. The CDR3 is 15 amino acids. Germline CDR1 reads MNHNS; CDR2 reads SASEGT. CDR3 region: CASRGSGTLTDTQYF. CDR3 coding DNA: TGTGCCAGCAGGGGCAGCGGAACACTCACAGATACGCAGTATTTT.

The chain carries TRBV5-1 and TRBJ1-2, with TRBD1 matching over 9 bases. The V gene's germline CDR1 is SGHRS and CDR2 YFSETQ. This CDR3 has 18 amino acids. The trim removed 4 bases at V and 2 bases at J, leaving 15 bases unmatched. CDR3 coding DNA: TGCGCCAGCAGCCCATTCCCGGGACAGGGCGGTCGAAACTATGGCTACACCTTC. This encodes CASSPFPGQGGRNYGYTF.

This chain uses TRBV5-5 with TRBJ2-1, with 11 nucleotides matching TRBD2. The trim removed 4 bases at V and 5 bases at J, leaving 11 bases unmatched. Germline CDR1 reads SGHKS; CDR2 reads YYEKEE (reference sequence). The CDR3 runs 17 residues. The CDR3 bases are TGTGCCAGCAGCCCCCAGACTAGCGGGGAGTTGCACAATGAGCAGTTCTTC. Protein product: CASSPQTSGELHNEQFF.

This chain joins TRBV5-1 and TRBJ2-1, with 7 positions matching TRBD2. Germline V gene lookup returns CDR1 SGHRS and CDR2 YFSETQ. The V segment lost 0 bases and the J segment 1 base; nucleotides outside the gene matches: 4. This CDR3 has 16 amino acids. DNA for the CDR3: TGCGCCAGCAGCTTGGACGTAGCGGGTTCCTACAATGAGCAGTTCTTC. Translated, it gives CASSLDVAGSYNEQFF.

The rearrangement links TRBV7-9 to TRBJ2-7; possibly TRBD1 for D (5 bases). Germline CDR1 SEHNR, CDR2 FQNEAQ (reference sequence). The length of the CDR3 is 13 residues. The V and J ends lost 3 bases and 1 base respectively, with 7 bases between them. The CDR3 DNA reads as TGTGCCAGCAGCTTCGACAGTTCCTACGAGCAGTACTTC. Translating gives CASSFDSSYEQYF.

V gene TRBV5-1 combines with J gene TRBJ2-5; tentatively, D is TRBD2 (6 bases). Germline V gives CDR1 SGHRS, CDR2 YFSETQ. The V and J ends lost 3 bases and 4 bases respectively, with 16 bases between them. The CDR3 has 15 amino acids. The CDR3 DNA follows: TGCGCCAGCAGCTGGAGCCCAGGGCGGGGAGAGACCCAGTACTTC. Translated: CASSWSPGRGETQYF.

CDR3 nucleotides: TGTGCCAGTAGGAGCCGGGGCTCGGAGGAGCAGTACTTC. Residues: CASRSRGSEEQYF. The V gene is TRBV19, the J gene TRBJ2-7, with D perhaps matching TRBD1 or TRBD2 (5 bases each). The V end was cut by 6 bases, the J end by 7 bases, with 16 bases between. The CDR3 runs 13 residues. Germline V gene lookup returns CDR1 LNHDA and CDR2 SQIVND (reference sequence).

The gene calls are TRBV15 and TRBJ2-7, with TRBD1 matching 11 bases. The CDR3 runs to 14 residues. The V gene's germline CDR1 is LNHNV and CDR2 YYDKDF (reference sequence). Trimming took 1 base from V and 5 from J; bases not matched to a gene: 1. CDR3 sequence: CATSRGTGGNEQYF. In DNA, the CDR3 is TGTGCCACCAGCAGAGGGACAGGGGGCAACGAGCAGTACTTC.

The chain couples TRBV19 to TRBJ2-3; the match to TRBD1 covers 7 bases. The ends lost 6 bases at V and 4 bases at J; junction bases unmatched: 1. The germline gives CDR1 LNHDA, CDR2 SQIVND (reference sequence). The CDR3 has 12 residues. CDR3 amino acids: CASRGTADTQYF. CDR3 nucleotides: TGTGCCAGTAGGGGGACAGCAGATACGCAGTATTTT. Full variable domain (missing parts from reference TRBV19 and TRBJ2-3): DGGITQSPKYLFRKEGQNVTLSCEQNLNHDAMYWYRQDPGQGLRLIYYSQIVNDFQKGDIAEGYSVSREKKESFPLTVTSAQKNPTAFYLCASRGTADTQYFGPGTRLTVL.

This clone has a handful of counts. V and J are TRBV6-5 and TRBJ1-1; 8 positions agree with TRBD1. V lost 0 bases, J lost 10 bases, and 10 bases stayed unmatched. This CDR3 is built from 15 residues. Germline V lookup: CDR1 MNHEY, CDR2 SVGAGI. DNA for the CDR3: TGTGCCAGCAGTTACTCAGTTTTGACAGGGGAGGGAGCTTTCTTT. Residues: CASSYSVLTGEGAFF.

This chain joins TRBV29-1 and TRBJ1-2, with D possibly being TRBD1 (6 bases). The germline V and J ends were trimmed by 4 bases and 4 bases, with 13 bases remaining between them. The germline gives CDR1 SQVTM, CDR2 ANQGSEA. This CDR3 has 13 residues. The CDR3, as DNA: TGCAGCGTTGGTCGGGGGGCCGGCTATGGCTACACCTTC. Translating it yields CSVGRGAGYGYTF. Supplemented by reference TRBV29-1 and TRBJ1-2, the full variable domain reads SAVISQKPSRDICQRGTSLTIQCQVDSQVTMMFWYRQQPGQSLTLIATANQGSEATYESGFVIDKFPISRPNLTFSTLTVSNMSPEDSSIYLCSVGRGAGYGYTFGSGTRLTVV.

This clone appeared once. The V gene is TRBV15, the J gene TRBJ1-6; D remains ambiguous. CDR3 length equals 14 residues. V was cut by 2 bases and J by 7 bases, with 9 bases left in between. CDR1 is LNHNV and CDR2 is YYDKDF in the germline V gene (reference sequence). CDR3 in amino acids: CATSRHRKNSPLHF. As DNA, the CDR3 is TGTGCCACCAGCAGACACAGAAAAAATTCACCCCTCCACTTT.

V usage is TRBV30 and J usage is TRBJ2-7; D is unresolved. V was cut by 2 bases and J by 4 bases, with 9 bases left in between. The CDR3 sequence is 12 residues long. Looked up from germline, CDR1 is GTSNPN and CDR2 is SVGIG (reference sequence). The CDR3 DNA is TGTGCCTGGAGTACACAGAAATACGAGCAGTACTTC. As protein: CAWSTQKYEQYF. The whole variable domain, remainder taken from reference TRBV30 and TRBJ2-7, is SQTIHQWPATLVQPVGSPLSLECTVEGTSNPNLYWYRQAAGRGLQLLFYSVGIGQISSEVPQNLSASRPQDRQFILSSKKLLLSDSGFYLCAWSTQKYEQYFGPGTRLTVT.

This chain links TRBV5-8 with TRBJ1-1, with D uncertain. This CDR3 is built from 14 residues. The germline V and J ends were trimmed by 3 bases and 8 bases, with 17 bases remaining between them. Germline-derived CDR1 and CDR2 are SGHTS and YDEGEE. CDR3 in DNA: TGTGCCAGCAGCTGGTTGTCCAGAAAACTAGAAGCTTTCTTT. This translates into CASSWLSRKLEAFF.

This chain uses TRBV14 with TRBJ2-1; TRBD2 matches 7 bases. Unmatched junction bases numbered 3, after V lost 0 bases and J lost 7 bases. Germline values: CDR1 SGHDN, CDR2 FVKESK. The CDR3 consists of 14 residues. This CDR3 is CASSQDLGGNEQFF. The CDR3 region has the DNA TGTGCCAGCAGCCAAGATCTCGGGGGGAATGAGCAGTTCTTC. The variable domain in full, completed from reference TRBV14 and TRBJ2-1, reads EAGVTQFPSHSVIEKGQTVTLRCDPISGHDNLYWYRRVMGKEIKFLLHFVKESKQDESGMPNNRFLAERTGGTYSTLKVQPAELEDSGVYFCASSQDLGGNEQFFGPGTRLTVL.

The genes are TRBV5-1 and TRBJ2-7; no firm D call. This CDR3 is built from 13 residues. CDR1 and CDR2 (germline): SGHRS, YFSETQ. V was cut by 4 bases and J by 3 bases, with 11 bases left in between. CDR3 nucleotide sequence: TGCGCCAGCAGCCCAACCCAGAACTACGAGCAGTACTTC. Protein product: CASSPTQNYEQYF.

A single count supports this clone. The genes are TRBV5-6 and TRBJ2-7; 10 bases line up with TRBD1. This CDR3 is 14 amino acids long. With V trimmed by 4 bases and J by 3 bases, 4 bases remained unmatched. In germline, CDR1 is SGHDT, CDR2 YYEEEE. CDR3 coding DNA: TGTGCCAGCAGCCTCGGGACAGGGGTCTACGAGCAGTACTTC. Amino acids: CASSLGTGVYEQYF.

The chain couples TRBV2 to TRBJ1-5; D not certain. CDR3 size: 13 residues. V was trimmed by 7 bases and J by 6 bases, leaving 13 bases between them. CDR1 SNHLY and CDR2 FYNNEI come from the germline V gene. The CDR3, as DNA: TGTGCCAGCATATGGGGAGTGGGTCAGCCCCAGCATTTT. Protein product: CASIWGVGQPQHF.

The rearrangement joins TRBV19 to TRBJ1-1; D gene unclear. V was shortened by 2 bases and J by 0 bases, with 7 bases between the two germline ends. Germline CDR1 is LNHDA and CDR2 is SQIVND (reference sequence). This CDR3 has 14 residues. The CDR3 region has the DNA TGTGCCAGTAGTATATACGGAATGAACACTGAAGCTTTCTTT. As protein: CASSIYGMNTEAFF.

The chain joins TRBV6-5 to TRBJ2-1; either TRBD1 or TRBD2 may fit D (5 bases each). Per germline, CDR1 MNHEY and CDR2 SVGAGI. With 2 bases removed from V and 8 bases from J, the gap between germline ends came to 19 bases. This CDR3 is 16 amino acids long. CDR3 in amino acids: CASSYGGQLGVYEQFF. The DNA of the CDR3 is TGTGCCAGCAGTTACGGTGGCCAACTGGGGGTATATGAGCAGTTCTTC.

This clone was observed a few times. The chain uses TRBV30 and TRBJ2-7; 9 bases line up with TRBD1. This CDR3 is built from 13 residues. J was trimmed by 3 bases and V by 2 bases; bases with no gene match: 2. CDR1 is GTSNPN and CDR2 is SVGIG in the germline V gene (reference sequence). CDR3 sequence: CAWSTGGIYEQYF. DNA of the CDR3: TGTGCCTGGAGTACAGGGGGCATCTACGAGCAGTACTTC.